The sequence of this T cell receptor (beta chain) was determined in a study of T cell repertoires in cytomegalovirus infection. Across the study: Alongside well-studied HLA-B-restricted CMV epitopes, recently identified HLA-C-restricted CMV epitopes were also used. In public TCR beta signatures, there were indications of both CMV infection and matching HLA type. Findings and caveats of the study: CMV carriers with the relevant HLA were identified by cumulative public TCR beta family frequency. HLA-C-restricted CMV clonotypes gave the most frequent clonotype in two of eight donors.

Germline values: CDR1 SEHNR, CDR2 FQNEAQ (reference sequence). The ends lost 2 bases at V and 7 bases at J; junction bases unmatched: 8. The CDR3 covers 15 residues. TCRdb reprocessed the reads with MiXCR, giving one entry per CDR3 protein. This sample has 450,000 to 650,000 distinct CDR3 sequences, with roughly 42% found just once. Worth noting for this clonotype: Its matching antigen is unknown.

The sample consisted of cultured PBMCs, taken from culture after CMV antigen stimulation. The chain employs TRBV7-9 and TRBJ2-1; TRBD2 matches 7 bases. This clonotype was sampled from a human donor in good health (CMV status not recorded). Some clones in this sample may be carry-over from other donors' samples. The CDR3 region has the DNA TGTGCCAGCAGCTTACTAGCGGACTCTAGGAATGAGCAGTTCTTC. This sequence encodes CASSLLADSRNEQFF.